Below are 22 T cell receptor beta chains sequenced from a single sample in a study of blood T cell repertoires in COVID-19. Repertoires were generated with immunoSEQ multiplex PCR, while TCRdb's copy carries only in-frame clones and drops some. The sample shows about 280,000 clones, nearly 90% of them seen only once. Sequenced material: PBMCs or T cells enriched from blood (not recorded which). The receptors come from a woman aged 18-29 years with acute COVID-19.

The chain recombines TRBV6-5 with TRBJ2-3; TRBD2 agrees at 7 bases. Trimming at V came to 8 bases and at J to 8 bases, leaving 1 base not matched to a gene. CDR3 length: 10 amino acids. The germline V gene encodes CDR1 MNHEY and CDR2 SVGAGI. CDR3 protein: CASGGGTQYF. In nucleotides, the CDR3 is TGTGCCAGCGGGGGGGGTACGCAGTATTTT.

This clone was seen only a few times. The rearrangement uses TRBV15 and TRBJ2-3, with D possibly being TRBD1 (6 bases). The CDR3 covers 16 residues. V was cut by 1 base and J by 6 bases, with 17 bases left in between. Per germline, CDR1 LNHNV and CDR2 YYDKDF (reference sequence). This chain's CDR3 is CATSRARSGVGDTQYF. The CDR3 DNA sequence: TGTGCCACCAGCAGAGCTCGGTCAGGGGTTGGGGATACGCAGTATTTT.

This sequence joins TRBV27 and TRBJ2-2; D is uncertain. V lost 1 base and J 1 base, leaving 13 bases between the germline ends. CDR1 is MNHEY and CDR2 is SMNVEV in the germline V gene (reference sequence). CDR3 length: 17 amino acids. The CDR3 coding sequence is TGTGCCAGCAGTTTATATCCCGGTAGAGTGAACACCGGGGAGCTGTTTTTT. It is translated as CASSLYPGRVNTGELFF.

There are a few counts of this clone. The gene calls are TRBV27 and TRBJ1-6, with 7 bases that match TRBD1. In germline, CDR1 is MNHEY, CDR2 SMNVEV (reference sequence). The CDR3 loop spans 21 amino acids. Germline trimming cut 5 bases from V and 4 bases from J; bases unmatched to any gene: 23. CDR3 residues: CASSKGGETGKESWYNSPLHF. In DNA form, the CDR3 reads TGTGCCAGCAGTAAAGGCGGTGAGACAGGGAAAGAGAGTTGGTATAATTCACCCCTCCACTTT.

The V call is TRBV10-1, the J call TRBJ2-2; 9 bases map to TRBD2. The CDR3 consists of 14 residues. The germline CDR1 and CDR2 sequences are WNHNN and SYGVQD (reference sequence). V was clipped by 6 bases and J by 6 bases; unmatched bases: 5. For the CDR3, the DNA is TGCGCCAGCAGGCTTAGCGGGGGATCCGGGGAGCTGTTTTTT. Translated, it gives CASRLSGGSGELFF.

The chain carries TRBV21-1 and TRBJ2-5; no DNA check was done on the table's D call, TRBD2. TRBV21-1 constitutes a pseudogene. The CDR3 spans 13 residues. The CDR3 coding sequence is TGTGCCAAGCATCCTGGGGGGGGAGAGACCCAGTACTTC. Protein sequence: CAKHPGGGETQYF.

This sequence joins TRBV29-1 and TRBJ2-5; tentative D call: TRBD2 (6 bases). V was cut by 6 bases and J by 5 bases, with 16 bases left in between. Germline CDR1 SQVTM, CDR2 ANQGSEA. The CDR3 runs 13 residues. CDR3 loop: CSVPPLAGETQYF. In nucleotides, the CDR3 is TGCAGCGTGCCCCCACTAGCTGGGGAGACCCAGTACTTC.

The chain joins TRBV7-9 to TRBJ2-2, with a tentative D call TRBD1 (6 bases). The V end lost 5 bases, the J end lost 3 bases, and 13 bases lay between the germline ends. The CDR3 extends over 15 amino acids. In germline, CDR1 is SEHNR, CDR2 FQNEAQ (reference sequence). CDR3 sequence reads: CASSPGVFDTGELFF. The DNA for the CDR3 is TGTGCCAGCAGCCCAGGGGTATTCGACACCGGGGAGCTGTTTTTT. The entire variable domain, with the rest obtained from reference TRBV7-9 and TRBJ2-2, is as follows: DTGVSQNPRHKITKRGQNVTFRCDPISEHNRLYWYRQTLGQGPEFLTYFQNEAQLEKSRLLSDRFSAERPKGSFSTLEIQRTEQGDSAMYLCASSPGVFDTGELFFGEGSRLTVL.

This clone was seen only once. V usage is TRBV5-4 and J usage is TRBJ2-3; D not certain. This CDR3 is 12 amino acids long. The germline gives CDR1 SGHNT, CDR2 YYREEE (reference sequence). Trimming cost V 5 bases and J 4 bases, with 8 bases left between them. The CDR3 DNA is TGTGCCAGCAGTCGAGATGCAGATACGCAGTATTTT. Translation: CASSRDADTQYF.

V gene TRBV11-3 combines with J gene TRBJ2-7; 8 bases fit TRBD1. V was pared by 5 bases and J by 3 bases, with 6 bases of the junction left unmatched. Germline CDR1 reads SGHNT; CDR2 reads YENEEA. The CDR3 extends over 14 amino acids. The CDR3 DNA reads TGTGCCAGCAGCGCTCGGACAGGGAACTACGAGCAGTACTTC. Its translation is CASSARTGNYEQYF. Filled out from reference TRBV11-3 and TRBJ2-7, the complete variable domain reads EAGVVQSPRYKIIEKKQPVAFWCNPISGHNTLYWYLQNLGQGPELLIRYENEEAVDDSQLPKDRFSAERLKGVDSTLKIQPAELGDSAVYLCASSARTGNYEQYFGPGTRLTVT.

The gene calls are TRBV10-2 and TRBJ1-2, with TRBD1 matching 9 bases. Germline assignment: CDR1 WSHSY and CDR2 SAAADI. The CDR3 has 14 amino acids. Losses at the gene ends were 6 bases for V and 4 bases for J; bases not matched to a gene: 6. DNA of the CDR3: TGCGCCAGCAGGGATACAGGGGGCTTCTATGGCTACACCTTC. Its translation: CASRDTGGFYGYTF.

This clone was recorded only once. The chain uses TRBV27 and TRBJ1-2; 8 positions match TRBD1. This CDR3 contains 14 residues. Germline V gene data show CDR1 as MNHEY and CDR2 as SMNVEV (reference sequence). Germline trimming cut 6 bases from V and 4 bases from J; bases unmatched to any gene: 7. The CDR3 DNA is TGTGCCAGCAGATCCAGGGGGCGCAGCTATGGCTACACCTTC. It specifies CASRSRGRSYGYTF.

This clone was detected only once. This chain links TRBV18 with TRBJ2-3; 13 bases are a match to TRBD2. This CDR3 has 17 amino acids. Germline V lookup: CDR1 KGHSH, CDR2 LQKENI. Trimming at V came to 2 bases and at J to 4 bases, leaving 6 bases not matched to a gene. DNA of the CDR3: TGTGCCAGCTCACCAAGGGGACTAGCGGGGTCGGCAGATACGCAGTATTTT. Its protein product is CASSPRGLAGSADTQYF.

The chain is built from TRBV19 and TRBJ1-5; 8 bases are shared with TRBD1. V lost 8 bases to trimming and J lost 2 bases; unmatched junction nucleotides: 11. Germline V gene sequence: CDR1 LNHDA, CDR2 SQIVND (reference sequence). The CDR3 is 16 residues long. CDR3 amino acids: CASCFQGAQGNQPQHF. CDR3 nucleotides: TGTGCCAGTTGCTTTCAGGGGGCGCAGGGCAATCAGCCCCAGCATTTT.

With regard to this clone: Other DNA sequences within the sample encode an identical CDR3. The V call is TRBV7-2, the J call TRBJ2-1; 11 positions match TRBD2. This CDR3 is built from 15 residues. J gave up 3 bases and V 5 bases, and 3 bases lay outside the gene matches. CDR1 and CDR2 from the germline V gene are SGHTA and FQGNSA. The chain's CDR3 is CASSRTSGSYNEQFF. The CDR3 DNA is TGTGCCAGCAGCAGAACTAGCGGGAGCTACAATGAGCAGTTCTTC.

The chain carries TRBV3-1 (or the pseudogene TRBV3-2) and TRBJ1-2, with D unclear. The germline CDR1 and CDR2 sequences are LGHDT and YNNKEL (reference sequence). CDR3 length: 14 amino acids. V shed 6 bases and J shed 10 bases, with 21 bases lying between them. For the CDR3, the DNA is TGTGCCAGCAGTCAACTGGCAGGCTTTGATAACTACACCTTC. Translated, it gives CASSQLAGFDNYTF.

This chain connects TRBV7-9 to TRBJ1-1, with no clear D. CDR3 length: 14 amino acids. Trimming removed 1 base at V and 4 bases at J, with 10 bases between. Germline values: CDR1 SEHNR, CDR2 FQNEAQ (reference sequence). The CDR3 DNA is TGTGCCAGCAGCTTAGACGGGAGAGGCACTGAAGCTTTCTTT. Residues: CASSLDGRGTEAFF.

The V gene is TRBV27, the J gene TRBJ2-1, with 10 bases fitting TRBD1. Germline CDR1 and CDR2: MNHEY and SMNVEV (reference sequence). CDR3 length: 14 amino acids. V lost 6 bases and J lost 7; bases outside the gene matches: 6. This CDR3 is CASSPRGQGNEQFF. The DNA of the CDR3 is TGTGCCAGCAGCCCCAGGGGACAGGGGAATGAGCAGTTCTTC.

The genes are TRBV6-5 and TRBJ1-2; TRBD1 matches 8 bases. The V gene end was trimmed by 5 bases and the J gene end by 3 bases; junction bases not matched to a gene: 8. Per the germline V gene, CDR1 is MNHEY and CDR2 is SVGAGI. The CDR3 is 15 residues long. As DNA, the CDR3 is TGTGCCAGCAGTATCGACAGGGGCGTTGACTATGGCTACACCTTC. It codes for CASSIDRGVDYGYTF.

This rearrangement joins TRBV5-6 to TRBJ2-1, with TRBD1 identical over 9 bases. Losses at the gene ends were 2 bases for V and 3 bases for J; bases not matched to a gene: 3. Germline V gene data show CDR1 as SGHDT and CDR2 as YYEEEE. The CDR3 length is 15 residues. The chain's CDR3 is CASSFRDRVYNEQFF. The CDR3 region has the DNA TGTGCCAGCAGCTTCCGGGACAGGGTCTACAATGAGCAGTTCTTC.

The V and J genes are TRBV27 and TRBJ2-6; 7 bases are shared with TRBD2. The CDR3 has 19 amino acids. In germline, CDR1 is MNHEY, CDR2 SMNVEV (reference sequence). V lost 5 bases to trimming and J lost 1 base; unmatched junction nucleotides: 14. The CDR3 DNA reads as TGTGCCAGCAGTCCACGGGGGAGGGGTGAGGGATCTGGGGCCAACGTCCTGACTTTC. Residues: CASSPRGRGEGSGANVLTF.

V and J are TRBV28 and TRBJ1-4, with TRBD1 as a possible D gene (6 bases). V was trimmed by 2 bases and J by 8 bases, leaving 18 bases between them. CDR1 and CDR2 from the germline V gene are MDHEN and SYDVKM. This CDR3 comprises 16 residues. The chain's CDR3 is CASSLGGARGGEKLFF. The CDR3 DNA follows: TGTGCCAGCAGTTTAGGTGGGGCCAGGGGTGGGGAAAAACTGTTTTTT.